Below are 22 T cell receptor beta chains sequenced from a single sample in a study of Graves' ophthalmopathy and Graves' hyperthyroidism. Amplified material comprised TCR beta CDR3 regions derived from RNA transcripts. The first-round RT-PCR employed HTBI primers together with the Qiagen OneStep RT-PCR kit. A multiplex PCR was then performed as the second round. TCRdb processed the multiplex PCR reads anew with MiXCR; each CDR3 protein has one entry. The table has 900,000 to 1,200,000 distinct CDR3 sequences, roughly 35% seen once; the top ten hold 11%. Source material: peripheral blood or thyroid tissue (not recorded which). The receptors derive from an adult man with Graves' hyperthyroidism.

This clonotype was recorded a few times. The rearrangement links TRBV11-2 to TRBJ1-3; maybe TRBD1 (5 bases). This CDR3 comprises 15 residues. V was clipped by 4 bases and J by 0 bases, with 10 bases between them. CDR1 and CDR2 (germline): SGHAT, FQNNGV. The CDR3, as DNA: TGTGCCAGCAGCTCGACAGCCAACTCTGGAAACACCATATATTTT. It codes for CASSSTANSGNTIYF.

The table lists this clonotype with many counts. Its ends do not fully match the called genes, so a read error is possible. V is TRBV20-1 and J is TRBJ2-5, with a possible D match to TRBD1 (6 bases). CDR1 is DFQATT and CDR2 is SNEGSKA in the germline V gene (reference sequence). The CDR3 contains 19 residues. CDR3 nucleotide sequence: TGCAGTGCTAGAGATGCAGCACAGGGCGGGTTCAGGTTACAAGGGACCCAGTACTTC. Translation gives CSARDAAQGGFRLQGTQYF.

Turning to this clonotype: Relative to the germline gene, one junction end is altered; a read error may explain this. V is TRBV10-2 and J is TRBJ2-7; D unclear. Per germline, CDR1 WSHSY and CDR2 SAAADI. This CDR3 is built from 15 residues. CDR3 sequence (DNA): TGTGCCAGCAGTCTTCTTGACTCGGGTTCCGGCGAGCAGTACTTC. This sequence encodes CASSLLDSGSGEQYF.

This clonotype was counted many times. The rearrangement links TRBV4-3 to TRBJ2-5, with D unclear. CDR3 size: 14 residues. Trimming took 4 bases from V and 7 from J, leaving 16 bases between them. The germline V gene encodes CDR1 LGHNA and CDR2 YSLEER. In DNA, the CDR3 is TGCGCCAGCAGCCTAGGACCAGATCTGGGGACCCAGTACTTC. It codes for CASSLGPDLGTQYF.

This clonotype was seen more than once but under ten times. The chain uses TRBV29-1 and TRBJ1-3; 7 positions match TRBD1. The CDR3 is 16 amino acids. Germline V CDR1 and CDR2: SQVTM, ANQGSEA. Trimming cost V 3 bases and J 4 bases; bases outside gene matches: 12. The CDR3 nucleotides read TGCAGCGTTGACAAGACAGGGCCTATCCTCGGAAACACCATATATTTT. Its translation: CSVDKTGPILGNTIYF.

The CDR3 DNA reads as TGTGCCATCAGTGATGGGGACAGCTTCACTGAGACCCAGTACTTC. As protein: CAISDGDSFTETQYF. The chain employs TRBV10-3 and TRBJ2-5; 7 positions match TRBD1. The germline V gene encodes CDR1 ENHRY and CDR2 SYGVKD. V dropped 3 bases and J dropped 5; count of bases not matched to a gene: 9. The CDR3 totals 15 residues.

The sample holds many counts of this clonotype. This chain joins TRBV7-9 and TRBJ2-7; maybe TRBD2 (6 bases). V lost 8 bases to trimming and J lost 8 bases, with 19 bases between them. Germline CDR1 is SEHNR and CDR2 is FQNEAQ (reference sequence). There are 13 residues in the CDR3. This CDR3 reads CASSGGSVPQQYF. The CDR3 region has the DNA TGTGCCAGCTCCGGAGGGTCGGTGCCACAGCAGTACTTC.

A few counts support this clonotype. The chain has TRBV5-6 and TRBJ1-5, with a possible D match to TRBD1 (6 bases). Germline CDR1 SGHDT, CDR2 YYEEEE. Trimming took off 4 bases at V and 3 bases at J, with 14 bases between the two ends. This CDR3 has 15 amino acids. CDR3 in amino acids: CASSLTRGNNQPQHF. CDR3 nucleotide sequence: TGTGCCAGCAGCCTGACCAGGGGCAACAATCAGCCCCAGCATTTT. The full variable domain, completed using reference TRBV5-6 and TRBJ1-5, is DAGVTQSPTHLIKTRGQQVTLRCSPKSGHDTVSWYQQALGQGPQFIFQYYEEEERQRGNFPDRFSGHQFPNYSSELNVNALLLGDSALYLCASSLTRGNNQPQHFGDGTRLSIL.

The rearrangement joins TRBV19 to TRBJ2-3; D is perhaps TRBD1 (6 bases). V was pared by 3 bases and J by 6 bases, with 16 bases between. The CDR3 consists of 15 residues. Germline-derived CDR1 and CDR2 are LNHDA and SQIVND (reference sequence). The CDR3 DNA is TGTGCCAGTAGTATGACAGGACAAGTTATGGATACGCAGTATTTT. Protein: CASSMTGQVMDTQYF.

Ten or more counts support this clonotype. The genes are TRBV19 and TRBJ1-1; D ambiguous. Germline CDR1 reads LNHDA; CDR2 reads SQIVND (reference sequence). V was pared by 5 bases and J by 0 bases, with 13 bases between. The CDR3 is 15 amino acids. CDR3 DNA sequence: TGTGCCAGTAGTCTTCGACGGGAAATGAACACTGAAGCTTTCTTT. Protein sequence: CASSLRREMNTEAFF.

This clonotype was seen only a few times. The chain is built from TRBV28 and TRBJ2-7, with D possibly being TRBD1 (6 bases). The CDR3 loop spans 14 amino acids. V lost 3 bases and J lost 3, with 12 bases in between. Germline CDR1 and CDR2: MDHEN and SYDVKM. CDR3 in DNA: TGTGCCAGCAGTTTGTTTGGCAGGGGCTACGAGCAGTACTTC. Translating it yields CASSLFGRGYEQYF.

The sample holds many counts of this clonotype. The CDR3 spells CASGDTGELFF. The DNA of the CDR3 is TGTGCCAGCGGGGACACCGGGGAGCTGTTTTTT. V and J are TRBV12-3 or TRBV12-4 and TRBJ2-2; D unclear. Trimming pared 8 bases from V and 3 bases from J, leaving 4 bases between. This CDR3 is built from 11 residues.

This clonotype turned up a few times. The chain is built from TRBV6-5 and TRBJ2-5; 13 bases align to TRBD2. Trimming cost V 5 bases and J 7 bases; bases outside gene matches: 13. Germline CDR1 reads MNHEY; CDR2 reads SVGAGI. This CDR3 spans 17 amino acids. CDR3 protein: CASSPWTSGGEAGTQYF. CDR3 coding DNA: TGTGCCAGCAGTCCCTGGACTAGCGGGGGCGAGGCGGGGACCCAGTACTTC.

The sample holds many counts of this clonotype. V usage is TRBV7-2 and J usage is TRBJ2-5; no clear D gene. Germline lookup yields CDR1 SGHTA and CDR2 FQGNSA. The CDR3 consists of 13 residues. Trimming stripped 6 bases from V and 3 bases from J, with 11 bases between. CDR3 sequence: CASRRRTEETQYF. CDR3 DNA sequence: TGTGCCAGCAGGAGAAGGACGGAAGAGACCCAGTACTTC.

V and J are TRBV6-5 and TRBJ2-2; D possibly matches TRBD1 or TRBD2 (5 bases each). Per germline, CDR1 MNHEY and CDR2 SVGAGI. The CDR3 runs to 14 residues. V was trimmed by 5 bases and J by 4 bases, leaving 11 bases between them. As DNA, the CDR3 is TGTGCCAGCAGTGTCGACGGGACCACCGGGGAGCTGTTTTTT. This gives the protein CASSVDGTTGELFF.

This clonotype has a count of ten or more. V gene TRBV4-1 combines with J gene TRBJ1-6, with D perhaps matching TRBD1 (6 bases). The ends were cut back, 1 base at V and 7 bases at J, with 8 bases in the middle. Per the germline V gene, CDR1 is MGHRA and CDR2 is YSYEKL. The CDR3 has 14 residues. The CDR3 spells CASSQVGTNSPLHF. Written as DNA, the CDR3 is TGCGCCAGCAGCCAAGTAGGGACAAATTCACCCCTCCACTTT.

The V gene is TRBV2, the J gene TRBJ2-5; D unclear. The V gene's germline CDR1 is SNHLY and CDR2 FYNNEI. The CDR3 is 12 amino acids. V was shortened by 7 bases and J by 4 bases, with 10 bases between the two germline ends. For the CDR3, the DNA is TGTGCCAGCAACCCAGCGCGAGAGACCCAGTACTTC. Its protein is CASNPARETQYF.

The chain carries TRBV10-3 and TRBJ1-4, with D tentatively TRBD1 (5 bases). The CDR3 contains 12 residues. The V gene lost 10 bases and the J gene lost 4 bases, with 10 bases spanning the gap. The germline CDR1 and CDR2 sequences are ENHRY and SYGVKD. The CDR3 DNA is TGTGCCAGCAGACAGTATAATGAAAAACTGTTTTTT. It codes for CASRQYNEKLFF.

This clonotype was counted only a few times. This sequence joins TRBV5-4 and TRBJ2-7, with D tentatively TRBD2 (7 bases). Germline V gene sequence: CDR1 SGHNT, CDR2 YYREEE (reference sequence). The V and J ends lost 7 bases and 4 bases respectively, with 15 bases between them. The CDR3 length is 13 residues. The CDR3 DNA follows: TGTGCCAGCCAGGAGGGGGGGAGATACGAGCAGTACTTC. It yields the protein CASQEGGRYEQYF.

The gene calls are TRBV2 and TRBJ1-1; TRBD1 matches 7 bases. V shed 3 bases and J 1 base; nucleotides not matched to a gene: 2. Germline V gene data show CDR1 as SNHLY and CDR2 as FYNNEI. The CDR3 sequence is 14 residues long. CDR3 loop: CASSDRTGNTEAFF. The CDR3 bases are TGTGCCAGCAGTGACCGGACAGGGAACACTGAAGCTTTCTTT.

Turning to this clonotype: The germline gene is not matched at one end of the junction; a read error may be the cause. CDR3 amino acids: CASTGQETPDF. The DNA of the CDR3 is TGTGCCAGCACCGGTCAAGAGACCCCCGACTTC. The rearrangement joins TRBV10-3 to TRBJ2-5; D remains unclear. This CDR3 contains 11 residues. Germline CDR1 and CDR2: ENHRY and SYGVKD.

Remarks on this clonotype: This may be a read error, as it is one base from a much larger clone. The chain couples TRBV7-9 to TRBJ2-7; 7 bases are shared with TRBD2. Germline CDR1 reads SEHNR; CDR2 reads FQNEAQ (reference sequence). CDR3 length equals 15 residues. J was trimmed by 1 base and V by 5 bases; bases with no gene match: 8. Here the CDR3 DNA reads TGTGCCAGCAGCCAGGACGGGGGGACTTCCTACGAGCAGTACTTC. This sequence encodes CASSQDGGTSYEQYF.